The 7 T cell receptor beta chains below all came from one sample that was sequenced in a study of Graves' ophthalmopathy and Graves' hyperthyroidism. The TCR beta CDR3 regions underwent amplification from RNA transcripts. RT-PCR with HTBI primers came first, then second-round multiplex PCR. TCRdb ran MiXCR on the multiplex PCR reads and lists one entry per CDR3 protein. The table has under 250,000 distinct CDR3 sequences, about a fifth seen once. The specimen sequenced was peripheral blood. The receptors stem from a woman in her forties or fifties with Graves' ophthalmopathy.

The rearrangement links TRBV20-1 to TRBJ2-2; D gene ambiguous. The CDR3 totals 12 residues. From germline, CDR1 is DFQATT and CDR2 SNEGSKA (reference sequence). Trimming stripped 3 bases from V and 7 bases from J, with 9 bases between. CDR3 bases: TGCAGTGCTAGTCCAGGTGGCGGGGAGCTGTTTTTT. Residues: CSASPGGGELFF.

This clonotype turned up a few times. The chain has TRBV28 and TRBJ1-1; D is unclear. The germline CDR1 and CDR2 sequences are MDHEN and SYDVKM. This CDR3 comprises 14 residues. The V end was cut by 6 bases, the J end by 2 bases, with 13 bases between. The CDR3 sequence is CASSPYTGNTEAFF. As DNA, the CDR3 is TGTGCCAGCAGCCCCTACACGGGAAACACTGAAGCTTTCTTT.

This clonotype was counted ten times or more. The genes are TRBV6-1 and TRBJ1-1; D remains ambiguous. The CDR3 contains 12 residues. Germline V gene lookup returns CDR1 MNHNS and CDR2 SASEGT. Trimming shortened V by 3 bases and J by 0 bases, and 2 bases separated the two germline ends. CDR3 sequence reads: CASSEVNTEAFF. For the CDR3, the DNA is TGTGCCAGCAGTGAGGTGAACACTGAAGCTTTCTTT.

This clonotype was seen many times. V and J are TRBV24-1 and TRBJ2-7; D not resolved. Trimming left V 1 base short and J 2 bases short, with 8 bases between. Germline V gene data show CDR1 as KGHDR and CDR2 as SFDVKD. The CDR3 is 14 amino acids. The CDR3 loop is CATSDFGRPYEQYF. The CDR3 DNA sequence: TGTGCCACCAGTGATTTCGGCAGGCCCTACGAGCAGTACTTC.

There are many counts of this clonotype. The genes are TRBV4-2 and TRBJ2-6; D ambiguous. This CDR3 has 17 amino acids. The V end was cut by 0 bases, the J end by 4 bases, with 13 bases between. Germline CDR1 and CDR2: LGHNA and YNFKEQ. CDR3 loop: CASSQEEGNTGANVLTF. As DNA, the CDR3 is TGTGCCAGCAGCCAAGAGGAAGGAAATACGGGGGCCAACGTCCTGACTTTC.

In its sample, this clonotype was seen many times. V and J are TRBV12-3 or TRBV12-4 and TRBJ2-4; D is possibly TRBD1 (5 bases). The ends were cut back, 4 bases at V and 0 bases at J, with 10 bases in the middle. This CDR3 has 15 residues. The CDR3 DNA sequence: TGTGCCAGCAGTTCAGGGCCCCAAGCCAAAAACATTCAGTACTTC. This sequence encodes CASSSGPQAKNIQYF.

V usage is TRBV27 and J usage is TRBJ1-2, with D unresolved. Deletions cut 0 bases from V and 4 bases from J, with 12 bases between. Germline V gene lookup returns CDR1 MNHEY and CDR2 SMNVEV (reference sequence). CDR3 length: 15 residues. CDR3 in DNA: TGTGCCAGCAGTTTATCGTTGGCCAGGTCCTATGGCTACACCTTC. Amino acid sequence: CASSLSLARSYGYTF.